This TCR beta chain derives from a study of blood T cell repertoires in COVID-19 (TCRdb year 2020). As for the study more broadly: Samples from collaborators originated in the United States, Italy and Spain and spanned both the acute and convalescent phases of COVID-19. The prospective study material was composed of cDNA or gDNA derived from T cells, B-cell-depleted T cells, or PBMCs. Deeply sampled blood TCRbeta repertoires from subjects exposed to, actively infected with, or recovered from COVID-19 were included in the dataset. A freely available public database, intended as a resource for researchers studying the immune response to SARS-CoV-2, is where the repertoires were released. The samples were drawn from the first 160 participants of the ongoing ImmuneRACE study and from some 1,300 subjects provided by 6 global collaborators. Nearly every sample came with metadata listing a de-identified subject ID, COVID-19 status, age in years and sex. Where available, HLA class I and class II types were obtained from metadata supplied by the sample provider rather than from assay-based typing. The study at large found these results: How much clinical and demographic metadata was included differed by source and by participant, and the metadata was provided uncurated.

The immunoSEQ Assay, a bias-controlled multiplex PCR, was used to amplify TCRbeta CDR3 regions from genomic DNA. The original pipeline was this. The number of nucleated cells in each sample was estimated from the amplification of reference gene primers within the assay. Sequence reads were collapsed and filtered to measure the absolute abundance of every unique TCRbeta CDR3 rearrangement. For each sample, productive Simpson clonality was calculated by taking the square root of Simpson's diversity index across productive rearrangements. TCRdb took over this immuneACCESS table, retaining in-frame rearrangements with V and J assigned. Such tables are incomplete; in checked studies, under half of the missing clones stem from an unresolved V gene, and the remainder is unexplained. V, J and clone size are taken as reported in that table, and D and trimming were inferred from the DNA itself. A total of some 120,000 clones appear in this sample, about 91% of them only once. The ten largest make up 0.7% to 0.9% of the sample.

Collaborating institutions collected whole blood in K2EDTA tubes following their own protocols. For TCRbeta analysis, collaborators shipped samples as frozen whole blood, isolated PBMCs, or DNA extracted from either of those sample types. Of note for this clone: Its specific antigen is unknown. Base qualities are not recorded, but no much larger clone differs from it by a single base.

V is pared back by 1 base and J by 1 base, with 13 bases lying between the germline termini. From cysteine to phenylalanine, the CDR3 is 16 amino acids long. CDR3 DNA is the only sequence kept; it has 48 bases, read in frame from the first base. The germline V gene encodes CDR1 LNHDA and CDR2 SQIVND (reference sequence). This chain joins TRBV19 to TRBJ2-5; D gene: possibly TRBD2, on 5 matching bases. The sequencing sample was made of peripheral blood. The clonotype comes from a woman aged 50 to 65 with active or convalescent COVID-19. The CDR3 region: CASSIAFFRGQETQYF. In nucleotides, the sequence is TGTGCCAGTAGTATAGCCTTCTTCCGGGGCCAAGAGACCCAGTACTTC.